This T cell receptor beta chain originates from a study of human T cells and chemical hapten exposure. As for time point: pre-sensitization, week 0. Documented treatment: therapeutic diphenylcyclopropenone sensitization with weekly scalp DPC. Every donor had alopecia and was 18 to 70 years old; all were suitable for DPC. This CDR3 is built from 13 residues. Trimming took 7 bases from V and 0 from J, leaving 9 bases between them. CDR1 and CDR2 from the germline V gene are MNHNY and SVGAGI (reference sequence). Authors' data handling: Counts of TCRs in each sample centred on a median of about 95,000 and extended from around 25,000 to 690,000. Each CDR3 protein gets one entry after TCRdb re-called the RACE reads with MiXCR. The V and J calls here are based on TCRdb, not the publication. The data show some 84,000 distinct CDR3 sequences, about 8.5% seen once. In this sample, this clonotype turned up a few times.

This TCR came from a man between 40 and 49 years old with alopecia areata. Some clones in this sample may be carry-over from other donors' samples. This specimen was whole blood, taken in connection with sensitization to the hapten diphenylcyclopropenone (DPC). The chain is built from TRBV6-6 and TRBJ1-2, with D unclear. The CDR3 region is CASTPAANYGYTF. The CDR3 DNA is TGTGCCAGCACCCCAGCAGCTAACTATGGCTACACCTTC.